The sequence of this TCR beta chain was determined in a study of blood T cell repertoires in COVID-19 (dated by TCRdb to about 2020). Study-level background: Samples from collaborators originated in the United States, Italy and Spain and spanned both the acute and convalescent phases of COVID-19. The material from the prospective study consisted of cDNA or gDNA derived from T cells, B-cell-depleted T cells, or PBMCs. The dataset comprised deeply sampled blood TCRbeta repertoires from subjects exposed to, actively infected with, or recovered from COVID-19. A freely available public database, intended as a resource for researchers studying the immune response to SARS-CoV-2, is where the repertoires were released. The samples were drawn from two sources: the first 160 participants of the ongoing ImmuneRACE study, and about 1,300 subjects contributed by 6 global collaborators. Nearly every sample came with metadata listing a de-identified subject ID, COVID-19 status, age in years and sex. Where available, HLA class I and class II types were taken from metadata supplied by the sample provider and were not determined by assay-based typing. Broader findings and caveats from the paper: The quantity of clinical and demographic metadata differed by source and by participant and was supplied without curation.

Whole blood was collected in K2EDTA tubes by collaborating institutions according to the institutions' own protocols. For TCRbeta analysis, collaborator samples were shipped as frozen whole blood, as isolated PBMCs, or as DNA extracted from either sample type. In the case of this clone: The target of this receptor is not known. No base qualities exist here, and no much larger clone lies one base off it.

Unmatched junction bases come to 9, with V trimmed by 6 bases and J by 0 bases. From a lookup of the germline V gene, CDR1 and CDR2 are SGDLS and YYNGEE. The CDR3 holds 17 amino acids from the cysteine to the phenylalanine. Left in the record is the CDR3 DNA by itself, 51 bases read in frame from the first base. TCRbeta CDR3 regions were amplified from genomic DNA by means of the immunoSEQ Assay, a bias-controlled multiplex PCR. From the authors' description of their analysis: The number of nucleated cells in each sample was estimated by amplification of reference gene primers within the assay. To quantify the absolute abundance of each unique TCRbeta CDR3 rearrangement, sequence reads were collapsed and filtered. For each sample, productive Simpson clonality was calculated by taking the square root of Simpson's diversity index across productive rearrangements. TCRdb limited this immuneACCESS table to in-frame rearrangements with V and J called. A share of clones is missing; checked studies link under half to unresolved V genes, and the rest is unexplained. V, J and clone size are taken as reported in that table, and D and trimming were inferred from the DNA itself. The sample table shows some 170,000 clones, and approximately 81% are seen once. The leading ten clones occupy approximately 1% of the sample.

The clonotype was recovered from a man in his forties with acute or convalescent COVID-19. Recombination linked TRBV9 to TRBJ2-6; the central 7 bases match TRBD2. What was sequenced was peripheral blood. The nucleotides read TGTGCCAGCACCCTAGACGGGGGGTACTCTGGGGCCAACGTCCTGACTTTC. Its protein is CASTLDGGYSGANVLTF.